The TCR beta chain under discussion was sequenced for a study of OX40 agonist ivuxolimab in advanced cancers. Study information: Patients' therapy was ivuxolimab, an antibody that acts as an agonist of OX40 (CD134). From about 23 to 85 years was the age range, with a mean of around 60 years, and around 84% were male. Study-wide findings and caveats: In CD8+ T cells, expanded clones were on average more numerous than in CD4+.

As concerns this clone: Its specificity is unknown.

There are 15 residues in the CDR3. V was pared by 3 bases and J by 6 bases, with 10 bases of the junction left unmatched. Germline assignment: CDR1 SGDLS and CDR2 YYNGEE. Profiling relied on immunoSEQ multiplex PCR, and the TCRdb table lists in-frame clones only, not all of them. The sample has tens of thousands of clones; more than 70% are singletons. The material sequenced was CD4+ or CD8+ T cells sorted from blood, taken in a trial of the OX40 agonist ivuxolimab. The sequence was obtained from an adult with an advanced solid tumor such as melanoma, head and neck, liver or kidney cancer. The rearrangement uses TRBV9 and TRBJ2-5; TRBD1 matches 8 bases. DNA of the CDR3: TGTGCCAGCAGCGCCCATAGGACAGGGCGTCAGACCCAGTACTTC. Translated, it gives CASSAHRTGRQTQYF. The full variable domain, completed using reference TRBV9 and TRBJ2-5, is DSGVTQTPKHLITATGQRVTLRCSPRSGDLSVYWYQQSLDQGLQFLIQYYNGEERAKGNILERFSAQQFPDLHSELNLSSLELGDSALYFCASSAHRTGRQTQYFGPGTRLLVL.